This TCR beta chain was captured by sequencing in a study of cytomegalovirus exposure and HLA in healthy donors. On this clone itself: Its antigen is still unknown.

General study results and limits: Reports credit the classifier with highly specific, highly sensitive diagnosis of cytomegalovirus status.

Here immunoSEQ multiplex PCR was the method, and the copy in TCRdb shows in-frame clones only, minus some. Among some 210,000 clones listed, over 65% were seen once. V dropped 5 bases and J dropped 2; count of bases not matched to a gene: 10. The CDR3 is 17 residues long. Germline V lookup: CDR1 MNHEY, CDR2 SMNVEV (reference sequence). This clonotype was sampled from a woman younger than 30 in good health and CMV-seronegative. The specimen was PBMCs. The rearrangement uses TRBV27 and TRBJ2-3, with TRBD2 matching 10 bases. Written as DNA, the CDR3 is TGTGCCAGCAGTCCCCACGCTAGCGGGGGTACCACAGATACGCAGTATTTT. Its translation: CASSPHASGGTTDTQYF.